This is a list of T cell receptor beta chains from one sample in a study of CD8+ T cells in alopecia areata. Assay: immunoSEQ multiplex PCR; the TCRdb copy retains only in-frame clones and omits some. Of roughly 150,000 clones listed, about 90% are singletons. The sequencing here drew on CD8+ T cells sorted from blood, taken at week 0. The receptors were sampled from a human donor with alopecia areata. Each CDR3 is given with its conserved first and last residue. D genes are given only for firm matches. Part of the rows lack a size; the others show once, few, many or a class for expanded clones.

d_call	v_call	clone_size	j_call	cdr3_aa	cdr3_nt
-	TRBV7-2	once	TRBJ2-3	CASSLLSTDTQYF	TGTGCCAGCAGCTTACTTAGCACAGATACGCAGTATTTT
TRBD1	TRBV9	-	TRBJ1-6	CASSAPQGADSPLHF	TGTGCCAGCAGCGCACCACAGGGGGCAGATTCACCCCTCCACTTT
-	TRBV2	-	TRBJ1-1	CASSDRPEAFF	TGTGCCAGCAGCGACCGGCCTGAAGCTTTCTTT
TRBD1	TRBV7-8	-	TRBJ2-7	CASSFKDRATYEQYF	TGTGCCAGCAGCTTCAAGGACAGGGCAACCTACGAGCAGTACTTC
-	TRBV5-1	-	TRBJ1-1	CASRPMGDMNTEAFF	TGCGCCAGCCGGCCGATGGGGGACATGAACACTGAAGCTTTCTTT
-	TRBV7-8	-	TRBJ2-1	CASSPDWFNEQFF	TGTGCCAGCAGCCCGGACTGGTTCAATGAGCAGTTCTTC
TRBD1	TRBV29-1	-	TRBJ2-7	CSVGGTGIYEQYF	TGCAGCGTCGGAGGGACAGGGATCTACGAGCAGTACTTC
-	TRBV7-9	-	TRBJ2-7	CASSLGLAYEQYF	TGTGCCAGCAGCTTAGGGCTAGCCTACGAGCAGTACTTC
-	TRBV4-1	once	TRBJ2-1	CASSHHLDGNNEQFF	TGCGCCAGCAGCCACCACCTGGACGGAAACAATGAGCAGTTCTTC
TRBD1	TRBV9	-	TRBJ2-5	CASSVEGGDPSETQYF	TGTGCCAGCAGCGTAGAAGGGGGCGACCCGTCGGAGACCCAGTACTTC
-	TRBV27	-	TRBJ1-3	CASSLRSGNTIYF	TGTGCCAGCAGTTTGAGGTCTGGAAACACCATATATTTT
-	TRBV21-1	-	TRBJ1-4	CASSNRGTASNEKLFF	TGTGCCAGCAGCAATAGAGGGACAGCTAGTAATGAAAAACTGTTTTTT
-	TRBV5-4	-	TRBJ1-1	CASSFQNTEAFF	TGTGCCAGCAGCTTTCAAAACACTGAAGCTTTCTTT
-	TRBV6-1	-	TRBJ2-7	CATHNSGLEQYF	TGTGCGACTCACAATTCTGGGCTCGAGCAGTACTTC
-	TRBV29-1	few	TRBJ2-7	CSVREPGSYEQYF	TGCAGCGTCCGGGAACCGGGGTCCTACGAGCAGTACTTC
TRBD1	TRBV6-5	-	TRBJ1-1	CASKGQGNTEAFF	TGTGCCAGCAAGGGACAGGGAAACACTGAAGCTTTCTTT
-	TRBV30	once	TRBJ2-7	CAWSVDTYYEQYF	TGTGCCTGGAGTGTTGACACTTACTACGAGCAGTACTTC
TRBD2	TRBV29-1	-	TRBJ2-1	CSVTGTSGGASNEQFF	TGCAGCGTGACCGGGACTAGCGGGGGGGCATCGAATGAGCAGTTCTTC
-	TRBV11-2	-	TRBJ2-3	CASSLTLGTSTDTQYF	TGTGCCAGCAGCCTTACCCTCGGGACTTCCACAGATACGCAGTATTTT
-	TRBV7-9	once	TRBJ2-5	CASSLKVTTEETQYF	TGTGCCAGCAGCTTAAAGGTGACAACAGAAGAGACCCAGTACTTC
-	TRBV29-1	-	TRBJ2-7	CSVQDPTRYEQYF	TGCAGCGTCCAGGACCCGACCCGTTACGAGCAGTACTTC
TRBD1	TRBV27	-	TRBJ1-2	CASRPLLRDREGSSYGYTF	TGTGCCAGCAGACCACTACTCCGGGACAGGGAGGGAAGTAGCTATGGCTACACCTTC
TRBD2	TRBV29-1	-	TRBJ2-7	CSVGGLAGGLYEQYF	TGCAGCGTGGGTGGACTAGCGGGAGGCCTCTACGAGCAGTACTTC
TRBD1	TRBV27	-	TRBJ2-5	CASSDGQGSGTQYF	TGTGCCAGCAGTGACGGACAGGGTTCGGGGACCCAGTACTTC
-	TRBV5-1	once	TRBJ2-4	CASSWRGQGPKNIQYF	TGCGCCAGCAGCTGGAGGGGCCAGGGACCTAAAAACATTCAGTACTTC
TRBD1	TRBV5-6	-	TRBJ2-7	CASSPGTDEQYF	TGTGCCAGCAGCCCCGGGACAGACGAGCAGTACTTC
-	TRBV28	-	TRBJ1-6	CASQGPENSPLHF	TGTGCCAGTCAAGGACCTGAAAATTCACCCCTCCACTTT
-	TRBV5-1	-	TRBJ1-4	CASSFRGANEKLFF	TGCGCCAGCAGCTTCCGAGGCGCTAATGAAAAACTGTTTTTT
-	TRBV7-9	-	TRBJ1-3	CHSAPPGRPRNTIYF	TGTCACAGCGCACCGCCGGGACGGCCGAGAAACACCATATATTTT
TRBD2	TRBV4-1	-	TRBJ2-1	CASSHPGLANEQFF	TGCGCCAGCAGCCACCCGGGACTAGCTAATGAGCAGTTCTTC
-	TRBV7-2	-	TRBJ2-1	CASSLGQGTHNEQFF	TGTGCCAGCAGCTTAGGGCAGGGAACCCACAATGAGCAGTTCTTC
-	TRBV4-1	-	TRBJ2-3	CASSPAGFTDTQYF	TGCGCCAGCAGCCCTGCGGGATTCACAGATACGCAGTATTTT
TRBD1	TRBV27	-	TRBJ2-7	CASSPDREWSYEQYF	TGTGCCAGCAGCCCCGACAGGGAATGGTCCTACGAGCAGTACTTC
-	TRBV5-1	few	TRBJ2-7	CASSFAGVDYEQYF	TGCGCCAGCAGCTTCGCAGGGGTGGACTACGAGCAGTACTTC
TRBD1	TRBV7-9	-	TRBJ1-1	CASSYGQGNTEAFF	TGTGCCAGCAGCTACGGACAGGGAAACACTGAAGCTTTCTTT
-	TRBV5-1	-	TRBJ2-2	CASSEGTVNTGELFF	TGCGCCAGCAGCGAGGGGACGGTGAACACCGGGGAGCTGTTTTTT
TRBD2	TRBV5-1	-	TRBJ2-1	CASSPGLATHNEQFF	TGCGCCAGCAGCCCGGGACTAGCTACCCACAATGAGCAGTTCTTC
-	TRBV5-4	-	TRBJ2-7	CASSLGDARHEQYF	TGTGCCAGCAGCTTGGGGGACGCCCGACACGAGCAGTACTTC
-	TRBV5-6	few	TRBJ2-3	CASSTLVLGPTDTQYF	TGTGCCAGCAGCACCCTGGTACTGGGTCCAACAGATACGCAGTATTTT
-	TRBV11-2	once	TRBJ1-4	CASSLGMKGITNEKLFF	TGTGCCAGCAGCTTAGGAATGAAGGGAATCACTAATGAAAAACTGTTTTTT
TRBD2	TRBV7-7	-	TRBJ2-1	CASSKLAGGRQDEQFF	TGTGCTAGCAGCAAACTAGCGGGAGGGCGGCAAGATGAGCAGTTCTTC
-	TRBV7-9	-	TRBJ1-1	CASSSTGKGPEAFF	TGTGCCAGCAGCTCCACAGGGAAGGGACCTGAAGCTTTCTTT
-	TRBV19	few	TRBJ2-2	CASSIRGASNTGELFF	TGTGCCAGTAGTATACGGGGGGCCTCGAACACCGGGGAGCTGTTTTTT
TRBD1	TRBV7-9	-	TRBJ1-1	CASRRRDRGTEAFF	TGTGCCAGCAGACGCAGGGACAGAGGGACTGAAGCTTTCTTT
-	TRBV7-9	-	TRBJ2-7	CASSASPSVPYEQYF	TGTGCCAGCAGCGCGTCCCCCTCTGTACCTTACGAGCAGTACTTC
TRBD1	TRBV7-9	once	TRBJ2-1	CASSLEGQGGGDEQFF	TGTGCCAGCAGCTTAGAGGGACAGGGGGGTGGGGATGAGCAGTTCTTC
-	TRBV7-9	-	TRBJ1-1	CASSAEGIAEAFF	TGTGCCAGCAGCGCGGAGGGGATCGCTGAAGCTTTCTTT
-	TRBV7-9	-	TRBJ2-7	CASSPSPYEQYF	TGTGCCAGCAGCCCAAGTCCCTACGAGCAGTACTTC
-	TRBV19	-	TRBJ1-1	CASSMSEGVEAFF	TGTGCCAGTAGTATGTCAGAGGGCGTTGAAGCTTTCTTT
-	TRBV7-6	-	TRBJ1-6	CASSLGVDSPLHF	TGTGCCAGCAGCTTAGGGGTGGATTCACCCCTCCACTTT
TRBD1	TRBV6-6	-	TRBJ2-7	CASTEFPGQGFEQYF	TGTGCCAGCACCGAATTTCCGGGACAGGGCTTCGAGCAGTACTTC